These 8 T cell receptor beta chains were sequenced from one sample in a study of blood T cell repertoires in COVID-19. Measured with immunoSEQ multiplex PCR; TCRdb has only the in-frame clones, and not every one. Of fewer than 200,000 clones listed, nearly 90% are singletons. Input material: peripheral blood. Receptors originate from a man aged 18 to 30 who had recovered from COVID-19.

The V and J genes are TRBV4-3 and TRBJ1-5, with D hard to call. The CDR3 runs 18 residues. Trimming stripped 0 bases from V and 0 bases from J, with 15 bases between. Germline loops: CDR1 LGHNA, CDR2 YSLEER. CDR3 DNA sequence: TGCGCCAGCAGCCAAGATCTCTGGGGAGGGAGTAGCAATCAGCCCCAGCATTTT. Protein product: CASSQDLWGGSSNQPQHF.

V gene TRBV19 combines with J gene TRBJ2-3, with 9 bases identical to TRBD2. The germline gives CDR1 LNHDA, CDR2 SQIVND (reference sequence). J was trimmed by 6 bases and V by 3 bases; bases with no gene match: 10. The CDR3 is made up of 16 amino acids. CDR3 DNA sequence: TGTGCCAGTAGTATCTTTACTAGCGGGTTCGATGATACGCAGTATTTT. Translated, it gives CASSIFTSGFDDTQYF.

V usage is TRBV5-1 and J usage is TRBJ1-2; tentatively, D is TRBD1 (5 bases). Between the trimmed V and J ends, which lost 7 bases and 3 bases, there was a span of 19 bases. CDR3 length: 15 amino acids. Per the germline V gene, CDR1 is SGHRS and CDR2 is YFSETQ. CDR3 bases: TGCGCCAGCCATCCTGTTGGGGGGGGTGACTATGGCTACACCTTC. It translates to CASHPVGGGDYGYTF.

The chain links TRBV7-2 to TRBJ2-7; 11 nucleotides agree with TRBD1. The junction had 14 bases not matched to a gene; V was cut back by 5 bases and J by 5 bases. The CDR3 totals 17 residues. Looked up from germline, CDR1 is SGHTA and CDR2 is FQGNSA. Here the CDR3 reads CASSALLPGQGVHEQYF. DNA of the CDR3: TGTGCCAGCAGCGCCCTACTTCCGGGACAGGGGGTCCACGAGCAGTACTTC.

This clone was recorded once. This sequence joins TRBV6-6 and TRBJ2-7, with 7 bases fitting TRBD2. CDR1 and CDR2 from the germline V gene are MNHNY and SVGAGI (reference sequence). This CDR3 is 15 amino acids long. With V trimmed by 2 bases and J by 2 bases, 6 bases remained unmatched. The CDR3 nucleotides are TGTGCCAGCAGTTACCTTGGGGGAGGGCCCTACGAGCAGTACTTC. This codes for CASSYLGGGPYEQYF.

The CDR3 reads CASSKETPKSDGYTF. Written as DNA, the CDR3 is TGTGCCAGCAGCAAAGAGACACCTAAATCTGATGGCTACACCTTC. The rearrangement links TRBV21-1 to TRBJ1-2; TRBD1, the table's D call, lacks a check against the DNA. TRBV21-1 is deemed a pseudogene. CDR3 size: 15 residues.

This chain connects TRBV11-2 to TRBJ1-3; a weak D match, TRBD1 (6 bases). The V gene lost 5 bases and the J gene lost 1 base, with 12 bases spanning the gap. CDR3 length: 15 amino acids. From germline, CDR1 is SGHAT and CDR2 FQNNGV. The CDR3, as DNA: TGTGCCAGCAGCCAAACAGGGAAGTCTGGAAACACCATATATTTT. This gives the protein CASSQTGKSGNTIYF.

The rearrangement joins TRBV6-5 to TRBJ1-1; 7 bases fit TRBD1. Per the germline V gene, CDR1 is MNHEY and CDR2 is SVGAGI. V gave up 2 bases and J gave up 5 bases; unmatched junction bases: 2. The CDR3 length is 13 residues. The CDR3 protein is CASSYRQGTEAFF. DNA of the CDR3: TGTGCCAGCAGTTACCGACAGGGAACTGAAGCTTTCTTT.